This T cell receptor beta chain is from a study of CD8+ T cells in alopecia areata. Study-wide context: Using the percentage of affected scalp area, treated patients' severity was scored.

CDR1 GTSNPN and CDR2 SVGIG come from the germline V gene (reference sequence). The length of the CDR3 is 13 residues. Trimming took off 2 bases at V and 3 bases at J, with 10 bases between the two ends. The sequencing template was cDNA reverse transcribed from extracted RNA. The repertoire was sequenced with immunoSEQ multiplex PCR; TCRdb's copy has only in-frame clones and lacks some. The top ten hold 16% of the sample, which has approximately 180,000 clones, about three fifths seen once. Stated treatment: oral pan-JAK inhibitor, 5-10 mg twice daily. PBMCs yielded sorted CD4+ and CD8+ T cells. The chain recombines TRBV30 with TRBJ1-1; D call uncertain. The clonotype originates from a human donor with alopecia areata. The starting material was CD4+ T cells sorted from blood, obtained at roughly week 55, from a patient treated with tofacitinib. CDR3 residues: CAWSRGLDTEAFF. CDR3 in DNA: TGTGCCTGGAGTCGAGGGTTGGACACTGAAGCTTTCTTT.